This T cell receptor beta chain was sequenced for a study of CD8+ T cells in alopecia areata. Study-level background: After 6 to 18 months of tofacitinib, follow-up continued 6 months off drug. Study results and limitations: Higher clonality and more expanded CD8+ clones appeared in lesional than normal scalp.

Reverse transcription of extracted RNA yielded cDNA, which provided the sequencing template. The table came from immunoSEQ multiplex PCR; TCRdb's copy has only in-frame clones and leaves some out. Of over 150,000 clones in the sample, 59% were seen once. Details on this clone: No antigen is known for it.

From germline, CDR1 is GTSNPN and CDR2 SVGIG (reference sequence). The junction had 5 bases not matched to a gene; V was cut back by 0 bases and J by 4 bases. This CDR3 has 14 residues. The sequence came from a human donor with alopecia areata. This material consisted of CD4+ T cells sorted from blood, taken at week 0. This sequence joins TRBV30 and TRBJ1-1; 7 bases are shared with TRBD1. This chain's CDR3 is CAWSVGRGSTEAFF. The CDR3 DNA is TGTGCCTGGAGTGTGGGCAGGGGGAGCACTGAAGCTTTCTTT.